This TCR beta chain was identified in a study of T-cell reconstitution after alpha-beta-depleted transplantation in children. This sample's TCRbeta library carried unique molecular identifier barcodes. TCRdb ran MiXCR on the PCR reads and lists one entry per CDR3 protein. The data show more than 150,000 distinct CDR3 sequences, less than 15% seen once. This CDR3 spans 11 amino acids. J gave up 11 bases and V 10 bases, and 9 bases lay outside the gene matches. Germline CDR1 and CDR2: MNHEY and SVGAGI. This clonotype was seen repeatedly, ten times or more. Here the sequenced sample was PBMCs from the stem cell graft donor, taken from the stem cell graft. This TCR derives from a human donor who donated a stem cell graft to a child with acute lymphoblastic leukemia. This chain connects TRBV6-5 to TRBJ1-1; TRBD1 aligns across 8 bases. The CDR3 here is CATGTGTKAFF. The CDR3 nucleotides are TGTGCCACTGGGACAGGAACTAAGGCTTTCTTT.